This T cell receptor beta chain was sequenced during a study of cytomegalovirus exposure and HLA in healthy donors. The overall study: The study placed around 80% of its approximately 380 genotyped donors in the Caucasian-associated ancestry cluster. Study observations and caveats: As immune exposure information, only CMV serostatus was available.

This PCR relied on a set of 60 Vbeta primers and 13 Jbeta primers. Clones were read by immunoSEQ multiplex PCR, and TCRdb kept only the in-frame ones, dropping some. Of 150,000 to 200,000 clones in the sample, over 60% are singletons; the top ten hold 1.5%. Healthy bone marrow donors made up the donor group. Germline CDR1 and CDR2: SQVTM and ANQGSEA. The length of the CDR3 is 13 residues. The V and J ends lost 7 bases and 1 base respectively, with 13 bases between them. A remark on this clone: No antigen is known for it.

Sequencing was done on a sample of PBMCs. The chain couples TRBV29-1 to TRBJ1-1; D perhaps matches TRBD1 (5 bases). The clonotype comes from a girl aged 5 to 17 in good health and CMV-seronegative. CDR3 residues: CSAQGQGNTEAFF. The CDR3 DNA sequence: TGCAGCGCCCAAGGACAAGGGAACACTGAAGCTTTCTTT.